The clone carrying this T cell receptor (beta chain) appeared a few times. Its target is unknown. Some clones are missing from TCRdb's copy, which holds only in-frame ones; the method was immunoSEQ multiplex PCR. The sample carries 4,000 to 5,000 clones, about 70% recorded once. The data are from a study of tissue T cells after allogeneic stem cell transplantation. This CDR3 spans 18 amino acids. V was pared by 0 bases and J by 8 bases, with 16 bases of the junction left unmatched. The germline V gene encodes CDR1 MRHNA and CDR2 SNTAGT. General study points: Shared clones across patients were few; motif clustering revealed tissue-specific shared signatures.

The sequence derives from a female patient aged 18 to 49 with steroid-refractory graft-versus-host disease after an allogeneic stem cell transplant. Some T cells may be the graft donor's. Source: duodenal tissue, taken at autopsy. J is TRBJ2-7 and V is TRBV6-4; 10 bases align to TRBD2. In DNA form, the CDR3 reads TGTGCCAGCAGTGACTCGATAGGGGGCCTAGCGGGAGTTTTACAGCAGTACTTC. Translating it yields CASSDSIGGLAGVLQQYF.